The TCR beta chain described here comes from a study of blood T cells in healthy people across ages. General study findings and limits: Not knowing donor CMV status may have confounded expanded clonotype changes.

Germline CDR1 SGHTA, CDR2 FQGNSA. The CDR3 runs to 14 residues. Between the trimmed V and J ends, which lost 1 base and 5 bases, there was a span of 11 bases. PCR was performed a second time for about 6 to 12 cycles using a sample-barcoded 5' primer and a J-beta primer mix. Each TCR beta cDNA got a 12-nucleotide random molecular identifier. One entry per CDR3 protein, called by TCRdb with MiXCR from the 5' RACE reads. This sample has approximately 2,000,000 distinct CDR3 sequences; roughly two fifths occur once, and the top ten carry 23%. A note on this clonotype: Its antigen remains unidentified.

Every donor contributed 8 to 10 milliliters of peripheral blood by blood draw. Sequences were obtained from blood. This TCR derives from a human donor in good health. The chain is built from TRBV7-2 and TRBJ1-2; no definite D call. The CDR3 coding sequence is TGTGCCAGCAGCTTAGTCGGCACTGAGTATGGCTACACCTTC. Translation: CASSLVGTEYGYTF.